Shown below are 23 T cell receptor beta chains from a single sample sequenced in a study of tumor-infiltrating lymphocytes in primary liver carcinoma. The researchers produced TCR beta cDNA from roughly 500 ng total RNA with a constant-region primer. Libraries of TCR beta came from three nested multiplex PCR rounds with slightly modified ARM-PCR. A C-beta reverse primer was combined with TRBV1-TRBV30 forward primers in the first two PCR rounds, and each round had approximately 9 cycles. Using its own MiXCR run on the multiplex PCR reads, TCRdb lists one record per CDR3 protein. The sample includes fewer than 350,000 distinct CDR3 sequences, about two thirds of them seen just once. Germline DNA was also extracted, while the blood RNA originated from unsorted whole blood. Sequencing input: peripheral blood. The receptors shown here come from a man aged 40-49 years with primary liver carcinoma and hepatitis B virus infection.

About this clonotype itself: One junction end disagrees with the germline gene, perhaps due to a read error. V gene TRBV4-2 combines with J gene TRBJ1-3; D not resolved. This CDR3 is 16 amino acids long. Germline loops: CDR1 LGHNA, CDR2 YNFKEQ. The CDR3 nucleotides read TGTGCCAGCAGCCAAGAGGGCCAAGACTCTGGAAACACCACATATTTT. It yields the protein CASSQEGQDSGNTTYF.

The table lists this clonotype with many counts. The chain has TRBV6-5 and TRBJ1-2, with 10 nucleotides matching TRBD1. Germline V gene data show CDR1 as MNHEY and CDR2 as SVGAGI. The CDR3 is made up of 14 amino acids. The ends lost 2 bases at V and 8 bases at J; junction bases unmatched: 5. The CDR3 sequence is CASSYNGQGGGYTF. CDR3 sequence (DNA): TGTGCCAGCAGTTACAATGGACAGGGGGGAGGCTACACCTTC.

Notes on this clonotype: One end of the junction fails to match germline, which may point to a read error. This rearrangement joins TRBV11-2 to TRBJ1-1; D not certain. The germline V gene has CDR1 SGHAT and CDR2 FQNNGV. The CDR3 loop spans 14 amino acids. The CDR3 coding sequence is TGTGCCAGCAGCTTAGCCGGAGGCGGCACTGAAGTTTTCTTT. Translating gives CASSLAGGGTEVFF.

On this clonotype itself: A junction end diverges from the germline sequence, so it may reflect a read error. This chain links TRBV7-9 with TRBJ2-1; 9 bases match TRBD2. Germline loops: CDR1 SEHNR, CDR2 FQNEAQ (reference sequence). The CDR3 has 15 residues. The DNA for the CDR3 is TGTGACAGCAGTTTCACTAGCGGGTCCTACAATGAGCAGTTCTTC. As protein: CDSSFTSGSYNEQFF.

This clonotype was picked up a small number of times. The chain is built from TRBV6-1 and TRBJ2-1; D is perhaps TRBD1 or TRBD2 (5 bases each). With 6 bases removed from V and 4 bases from J, the gap between germline ends came to 10 bases. The CDR3 has 13 residues. Germline CDR1 reads MNHNS; CDR2 reads SASEGT. The CDR3 sequence: CASRGDVYNEQFF. The CDR3 nucleotides are TGTGCCAGCAGGGGGGACGTTTACAATGAGCAGTTCTTC.

The V gene is TRBV29-1, the J gene TRBJ2-1; D might be TRBD1 (6 bases). Between the trimmed V and J ends, which lost 0 bases and 8 bases, there was a span of 20 bases. Germline lookup yields CDR1 SQVTM and CDR2 ANQGSEA. CDR3 length: 16 amino acids. CDR3 in amino acids: CSVEDRDKGTSDEQFF. DNA of the CDR3: TGCAGCGTTGAAGATCGGGACAAGGGGACAAGTGATGAGCAGTTCTTC.

This clonotype was recorded only once. At one boundary the junction diverges from the germline segment, which might be a read error. The chain recombines TRBV6-5 with TRBJ2-1; the D gene is possibly TRBD1 (5 bases). Germline CDR1 and CDR2: MNHEY and SVGAGI. This CDR3 is built from 14 residues. The CDR3 region has the DNA TGTACCAGCAGCCTTAGGGGCTCCTACAATGAGCAGTTCTTC. Protein sequence: CTSSLRGSYNEQFF.

Ten or more counts support this clonotype. The chain is built from TRBV10-3 and TRBJ1-5; 7 bases agree with TRBD1. V trimming: 11 bases; J trimming: 0 bases; junction bases outside the gene matches: 7. The CDR3 runs 14 residues. Germline V CDR1 and CDR2: ENHRY, SYGVKD. The CDR3 DNA sequence: TGTGCCGTACAGGGGACTGATAGCAATCAGCCCCAGCATTTT. This codes for CAVQGTDSNQPQHF.

This clonotype was detected only a few times. The chain carries TRBV7-9 and TRBJ2-7, with D uncertain. Germline V gives CDR1 SEHNR, CDR2 FQNEAQ (reference sequence). The CDR3 has 12 amino acids. Trimming left V 5 bases short and J 0 bases short, with 5 bases between. This CDR3 is CASSVTSYEQYF. The DNA of the CDR3 is TGTGCCAGCAGCGTAACCTCCTACGAGCAGTACTTC.

This chain uses TRBV5-4 with TRBJ2-2; D unclear. The CDR3 is 12 amino acids. V was shortened by 4 bases and J by 7 bases, with 8 bases between the two germline ends. Germline V gene data show CDR1 as SGHNT and CDR2 as YYREEE (reference sequence). DNA for the CDR3: TGTGCCAGCAGCCCCGGGTGCGGGGAGCTGTTTTTT. Protein sequence: CASSPGCGELFF.

The rearrangement uses TRBV10-3 and TRBJ2-7; D is unclear. Looked up from germline, CDR1 is ENHRY and CDR2 is SYGVKD. The CDR3 has 15 residues. Trimming removed 4 bases from V and 1 base from J, with 14 bases in between. For the CDR3, the DNA is TGTGCCATCAGTGGAACCGTGACCGCATCCTACGAGCAGTACTTC. As protein: CAISGTVTASYEQYF.

On this clonotype itself: This clone may be a read error of a much larger clone one base away. The rearrangement uses TRBV6-6 and TRBJ2-7; no clear D gene. This CDR3 spans 15 amino acids. CDR1 and CDR2 (germline): MNHNY, SVGAGI (reference sequence). V was clipped by 6 bases and J by 3 bases, with 18 bases between them. CDR3 loop: CASSPSNRNNYEQYF. CDR3 coding DNA: TGTGCCAGCAGCCCGTCTAACCGTAATAACTACGAGCAGTACTTC.

A note on this clonotype: The CDR3 ends on some other residue instead of the conserved phenylalanine or tryptophan, so this is likely a read error. V gene TRBV10-3 combines with J gene TRBJ2-7; D gene ambiguous. V lost 6 bases and J lost 6, with 15 bases in between. The germline V gene has CDR1 ENHRY and CDR2 SYGVKD. There are 13 residues in the CDR3. Here the CDR3 reads CAIRDQPPSEQYS. The CDR3 DNA is TGTGCCATCAGGGACCAACCGCCCTCCGAGCAGTACTCC.

As regards this clonotype: The conserved closing phenylalanine or tryptophan is absent in this CDR3, likely reflecting a read error. The chain recombines TRBV11-2 with TRBJ1-3; D uncertain. Germline V lookup: CDR1 SGHAT, CDR2 FQNNGV. This CDR3 comprises 14 residues. As DNA, the CDR3 is TGTGTCAGCAGCTTGTCCTACGCTGGAAACACCATATATTCT. Translated: CVSSLSYAGNTIYS.

A note on this clonotype: A much larger clone lies one base from this, so it may be a read error. The genes are TRBV12-3 or TRBV12-4 and TRBJ2-2, with D possibly TRBD2 on 6 matching bases. V lost 7 bases to trimming and J lost 1 base, with 16 bases between them. The CDR3 has 16 residues. Here the CDR3 DNA reads TGTGCCAGCACCTCGGGGACTCTTGTGAACACCGGGGAGCTGTTTTTT. The encoded protein is CASTSGTLVNTGELFF.

Regarding this clonotype: Germline and junction disagree at one end, which may indicate a read error. V usage is TRBV5-4 and J usage is TRBJ2-1; D uncertain. The CDR3 loop spans 14 amino acids. Germline assignment: CDR1 SGHNT and CDR2 YYREEE (reference sequence). CDR3 coding DNA: TGTGCCAGCAGCCGAGAAAGGCTATTTGGAGAGCGGTTCTTC. Residues: CASSRERLFGERFF.

About this clonotype: A junction end diverges from the germline sequence, so it may reflect a read error. The genes are TRBV11-2 and TRBJ2-1; no definite D call. CDR1 is SGHAT and CDR2 is FQNNGV in the germline V gene. CDR3 length: 15 amino acids. This chain's CDR3 is CASSLESNLLSDEFF. In nucleotides, the CDR3 is TGTGCTAGCAGCTTAGAGTCGAATCTGCTGTCGGACGAGTTCTTC. Together with reference TRBV11-2 and TRBJ2-1, the CDR3 gives the full variable domain: EAGVAQSPRYKIIEKRQSVAFWCNPISGHATLYWYQQILGQGPKLLIQFQNNGVVDDSQLPKDRFSAERLKGVDSTLKIQPAKLEDSAVYLCASSLESNLLSDEFFGPGTRLTVL.

This clonotype has more than one count but fewer than ten. The chain carries TRBV6-5 and TRBJ1-1, with 7 bases identical to TRBD1. The V and J ends lost 8 bases and 0 bases, in that order; junction bases with no gene match: 6. This CDR3 comprises 14 residues. The germline gives CDR1 MNHEY, CDR2 SVGAGI. The CDR3 DNA reads TGTGCCAGCCAGGGGGGATCCATGAACACTGAAGCTTTCTTT. As protein: CASQGGSMNTEAFF.

Comments on this clonotype: An end of the junction does not agree with germline; a read error may underlie this. This sequence joins TRBV11-2 and TRBJ2-1, with D unclear. CDR3 length: 12 amino acids. The germline V gene has CDR1 SGHAT and CDR2 FQNNGV. CDR3 DNA: TGTGTCAGCAGCGAGACTCGTAATGAGCGGTTCTTC. It is translated as CVSSETRNERFF.

Details on this clonotype: This may stem from a read error, because a much larger clone lies one nucleotide away. V gene TRBV6-5 combines with J gene TRBJ2-2, with D perhaps TRBD1 (5 bases). V was clipped by 4 bases and J by 6 bases, with 15 bases between them. The germline CDR1 and CDR2 sequences are MNHEY and SVGAGI. CDR3 length equals 15 residues. In DNA form, the CDR3 reads TGTGCCAGCAGTTCTCCGACAGCGATGGCCGGGGAGCTGTTTTTT. As protein: CASSSPTAMAGELFF.

About this clonotype itself: At one of its ends the junction is not consistent with the germline gene, which may arise from a read error. V is TRBV10-3 and J is TRBJ1-5, with no clear D. Germline CDR1 reads ENHRY; CDR2 reads SYGVKD. This CDR3 has 15 residues. This CDR3 is CAISDPGLNNQAQHF. The CDR3 DNA reads as TGTGCCATCAGTGATCCCGGACTCAATAATCAGGCCCAGCATTTC.

This clonotype was recorded many times. Here the CDR3 DNA reads TGTGCCAGCAGCTCCCAGGGGGGACTAGGTTCCTACAATGAGCAGTTCTTC. Its protein product is CASSSQGGLGSYNEQFF. The gene calls are TRBV11-2 and TRBJ2-1; D might be TRBD2 (8 bases). V lost 4 bases and J 1 base, leaving 17 bases between the germline ends. This CDR3 region has 17 residues. Germline CDR1 reads SGHAT; CDR2 reads FQNNGV. Using reference TRBV11-2 and TRBJ2-1 for the parts outside the CDR3, the full variable domain is EAGVAQSPRYKIIEKRQSVAFWCNPISGHATLYWYQQILGQGPKLLIQFQNNGVVDDSQLPKDRFSAERLKGVDSTLKIQPAKLEDSAVYLCASSSQGGLGSYNEQFFGPGTRLTVL.

Turning to this clonotype: One end of the junction varies from germline; a read error may be responsible. V and J are TRBV12-3 or TRBV12-4 and TRBJ2-2; 10 bases align to TRBD2. The CDR3 runs 15 residues. The CDR3 here is CASNSAGGNTGEMLF. The CDR3 region has the DNA TGTGCCAGCAATTCAGCGGGGGGGAACACCGGGGAGATGTTGTTT.